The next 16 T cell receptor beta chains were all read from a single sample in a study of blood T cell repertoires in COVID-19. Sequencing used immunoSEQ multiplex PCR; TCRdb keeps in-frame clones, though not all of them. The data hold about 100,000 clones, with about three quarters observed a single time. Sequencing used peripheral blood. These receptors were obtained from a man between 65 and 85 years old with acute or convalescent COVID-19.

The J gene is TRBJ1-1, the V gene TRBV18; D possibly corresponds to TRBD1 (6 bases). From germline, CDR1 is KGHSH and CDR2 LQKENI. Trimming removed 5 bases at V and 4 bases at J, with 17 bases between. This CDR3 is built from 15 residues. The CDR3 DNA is TGTGCCAGCTCATTCTACAGGGAGGGATCCACTGAAGCTTTCTTT. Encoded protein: CASSFYREGSTEAFF. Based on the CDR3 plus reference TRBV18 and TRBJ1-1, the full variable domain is NAGVMQNPRHLVRRRGQEARLRCSPMKGHSHVYWYRQLPEEGLKFMVYLQKENIIDESGMPKERFSAEFPKEGPSILRIQQVVRGDSAAYFCASSFYREGSTEAFFGQGTRLTVV.

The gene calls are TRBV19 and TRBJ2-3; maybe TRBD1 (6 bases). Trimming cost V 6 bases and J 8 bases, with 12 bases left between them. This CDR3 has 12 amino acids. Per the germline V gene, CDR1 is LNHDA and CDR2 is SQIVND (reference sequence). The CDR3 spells CASRQTGPTQYF. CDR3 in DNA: TGTGCCAGTAGGCAGACAGGCCCTACGCAGTATTTT.

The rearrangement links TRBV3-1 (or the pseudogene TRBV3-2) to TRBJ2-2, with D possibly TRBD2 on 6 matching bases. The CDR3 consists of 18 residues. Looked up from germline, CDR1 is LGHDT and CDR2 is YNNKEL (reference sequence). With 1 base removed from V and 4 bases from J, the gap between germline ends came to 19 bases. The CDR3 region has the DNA TGTGCCAGCAGCCAAGGGTTAGCGGCCGCTAAAATCACCGGGGAGCTGTTTTTT. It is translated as CASSQGLAAAKITGELFF.

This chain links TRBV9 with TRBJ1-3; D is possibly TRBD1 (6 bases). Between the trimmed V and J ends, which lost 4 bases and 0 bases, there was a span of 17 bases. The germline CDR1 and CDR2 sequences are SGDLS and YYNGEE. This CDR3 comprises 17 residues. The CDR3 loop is CASSPLGQPSSGNTIYF. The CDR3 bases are TGTGCCAGCAGCCCCCTCGGACAGCCGTCCTCTGGAAACACCATATATTTT.

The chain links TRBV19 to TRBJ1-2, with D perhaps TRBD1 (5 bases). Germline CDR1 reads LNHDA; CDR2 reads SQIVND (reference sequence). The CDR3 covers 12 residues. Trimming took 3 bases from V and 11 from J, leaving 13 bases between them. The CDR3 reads CASSIVQGLYTF. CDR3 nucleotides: TGTGCCAGTAGTATTGTCCAGGGTCTATACACCTTC.

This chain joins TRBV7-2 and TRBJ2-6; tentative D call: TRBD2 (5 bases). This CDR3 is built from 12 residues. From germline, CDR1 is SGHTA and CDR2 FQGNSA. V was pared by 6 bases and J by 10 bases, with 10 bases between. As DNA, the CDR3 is TGTGCCAGCAGTCACCCGGGAAACGTCCTGACTTTC. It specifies CASSHPGNVLTF.

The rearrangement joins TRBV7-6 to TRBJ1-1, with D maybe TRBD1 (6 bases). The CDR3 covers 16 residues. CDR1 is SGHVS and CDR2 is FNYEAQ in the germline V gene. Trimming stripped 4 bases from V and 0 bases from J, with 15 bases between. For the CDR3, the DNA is TGTGCCAGCAGCTGGGCATCGACAGGAATGAACACTGAAGCTTTCTTT. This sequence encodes CASSWASTGMNTEAFF.

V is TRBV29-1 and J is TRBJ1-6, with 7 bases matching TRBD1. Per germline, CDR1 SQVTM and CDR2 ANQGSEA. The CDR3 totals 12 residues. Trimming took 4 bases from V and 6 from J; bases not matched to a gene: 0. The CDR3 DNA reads TGCAGCGTTGGACAGGGTAATTCACCCCTCCACTTT. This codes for CSVGQGNSPLHF.

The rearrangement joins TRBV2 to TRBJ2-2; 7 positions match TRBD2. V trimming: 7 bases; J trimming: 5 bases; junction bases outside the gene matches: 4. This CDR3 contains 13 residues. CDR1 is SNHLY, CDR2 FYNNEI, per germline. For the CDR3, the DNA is TGTGCCAGCAAGGGAGGGTGGACCGGGGAGCTGTTTTTT. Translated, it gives CASKGGWTGELFF.

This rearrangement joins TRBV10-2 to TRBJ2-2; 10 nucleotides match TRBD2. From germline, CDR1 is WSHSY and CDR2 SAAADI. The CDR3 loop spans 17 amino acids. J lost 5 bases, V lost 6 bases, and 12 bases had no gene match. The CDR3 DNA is TGCGCCAGCAGCCTCCTGAGCGGGGGGGCCGGTACCGGGGAGCTGTTTTTT. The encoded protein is CASSLLSGGAGTGELFF.

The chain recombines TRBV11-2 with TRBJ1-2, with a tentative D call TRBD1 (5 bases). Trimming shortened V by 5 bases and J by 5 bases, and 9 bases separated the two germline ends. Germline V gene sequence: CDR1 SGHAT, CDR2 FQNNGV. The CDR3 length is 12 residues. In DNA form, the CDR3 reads TGTGCCAGCAGCCTTTCAGGGTATGGCTACACCTTC. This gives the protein CASSLSGYGYTF.

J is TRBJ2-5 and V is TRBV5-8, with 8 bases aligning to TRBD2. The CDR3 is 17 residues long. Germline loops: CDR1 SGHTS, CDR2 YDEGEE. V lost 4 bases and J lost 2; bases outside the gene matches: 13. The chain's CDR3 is CASSGGLVSTLQETQYF. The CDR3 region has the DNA TGTGCCAGCAGCGGGGGACTAGTAAGCACCCTTCAAGAGACCCAGTACTTC.

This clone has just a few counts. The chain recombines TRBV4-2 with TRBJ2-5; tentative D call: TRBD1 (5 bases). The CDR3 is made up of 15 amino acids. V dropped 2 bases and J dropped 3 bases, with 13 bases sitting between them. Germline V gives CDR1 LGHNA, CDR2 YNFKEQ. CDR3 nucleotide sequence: TGTGCCAGCAGCCAAACAGCAGTGGACAAAGAGACCCAGTACTTC. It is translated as CASSQTAVDKETQYF.

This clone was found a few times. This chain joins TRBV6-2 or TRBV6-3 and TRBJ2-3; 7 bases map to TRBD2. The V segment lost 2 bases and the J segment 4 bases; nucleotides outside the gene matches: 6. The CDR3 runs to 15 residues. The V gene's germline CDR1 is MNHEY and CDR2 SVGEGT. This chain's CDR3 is CASSYGAGDPDTQYF. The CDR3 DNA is TGTGCCAGCAGTTACGGTGCGGGGGACCCAGATACGCAGTATTTT.

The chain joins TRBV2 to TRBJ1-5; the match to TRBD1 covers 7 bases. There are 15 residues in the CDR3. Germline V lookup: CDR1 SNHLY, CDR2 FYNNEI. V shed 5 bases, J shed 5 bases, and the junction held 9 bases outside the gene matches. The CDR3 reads CASSKNQGGDQPQHF. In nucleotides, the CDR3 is TGTGCCAGCAGTAAAAACCAGGGGGGAGATCAGCCCCAGCATTTT.

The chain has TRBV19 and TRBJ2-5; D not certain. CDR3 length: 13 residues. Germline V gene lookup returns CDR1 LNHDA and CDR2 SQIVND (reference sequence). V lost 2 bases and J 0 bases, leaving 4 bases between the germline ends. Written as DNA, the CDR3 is TGTGCCAGTAGTATAACAGACCAAGAGACCCAGTACTTC. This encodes CASSITDQETQYF.